Here is one T cell receptor beta chain with its context. Its specificity is unknown. Amplification used 60 Vbeta primers and 13 Jbeta primers. Measured with immunoSEQ multiplex PCR; TCRdb has only the in-frame clones, and not every one. The sample has about 200,000 clones. The entry originates in a study of cytomegalovirus exposure and HLA in healthy donors. Notes on the study in general: Among the most significant clusters, several appeared linked to common viral pathogens in a later analysis.

Sample: PBMCs. The TCR comes from a girl aged 2 to 9 in good health and CMV-seropositive.

This CDR3 reads CASSLEGTGAPRDEKLFF. The CDR3 DNA sequence: TGTGCCAGCAGTTTAGAGGGGACAGGGGCCCCGAGGGACGAAAAACTGTTTTTT. V is TRBV28 and J is TRBJ1-4; 10 positions agree with TRBD1. V lost 2 bases and J lost 8; bases outside the gene matches: 14. Per germline, CDR1 MDHEN and CDR2 SYDVKM. This CDR3 is built from 18 residues. Supplemented by reference TRBV28 and TRBJ1-4, the full variable domain reads DVKVTQSSRYLVKRTGEKVFLECVQDMDHENMFWYRQDPGLGLRLIYFSYDVKMKEKGDIPEGYSVSREKKERFSLILESASTNQTSMYLCASSLEGTGAPRDEKLFFGSGTQLSVL.